By share of the sample, the clone carrying this T cell receptor beta chain is large. Using MiXCR, TCRdb reanalyzed the PCR reads. The sample yields approximately 17,000 clones, roughly 26% seen once. This entry is derived from a study of metastatic and nonmetastatic thyroid tumors. The CDR3 has 12 amino acids. Between the trimmed V and J ends, which lost 1 base and 6 bases, there was a span of 3 bases. Per the germline V gene, CDR1 is SGHTA and CDR2 is FQGNSA. Thyroid surgery took place with no prior treatment in any patient. The TCR was taken from a female donor with papillary thyroid cancer or a benign thyroid nodule (not recorded which). Some clones in this sample may be carry-over from other donors' samples. V usage is TRBV7-2 and J usage is TRBJ2-2; D not certain. The source material was tumor tissue. The CDR3 region is CASSLGSGELFF. The CDR3 nucleotides are TGTGCCAGCAGCTTAGGGTCCGGGGAGCTGTTTTTT. Complete variable domain (other parts from reference TRBV7-2 and TRBJ2-2): GAGVSQSPSNKVTEKGKDVELRCDPISGHTALYWYRQSLGQGLEFLIYFQGNSAPDKSGLPSDRFSAERTGGSVSTLTIQRTQQEDSAVYLCASSLGSGELFFGEGSRLTVL.